The 17 T cell receptor beta chains below were found in one sample sequenced in a study of shared clonotypes between healthy human individuals. The table came from immunoSEQ multiplex PCR; TCRdb's copy has only in-frame clones and leaves some out. The table shows some 2.3 million clones, with 85% to 95% occurring only once. Sequencing input: naive CD4+ T cells from PBMCs. Subset defined: CD45RA+ positively selected. The receptors were gathered from a man aged 18 to 30 in good health. Some clones in this sample may be carry-over from other donors' samples.

This chain uses TRBV27 with TRBJ1-1; tentatively, D is TRBD1 (5 bases). Trimming pared 0 bases from V and 4 bases from J, leaving 6 bases between. The CDR3 runs 13 residues. CDR1 and CDR2 from the germline V gene are MNHEY and SMNVEV (reference sequence). The CDR3 here is CASSLSQGTEAFF. For the CDR3, the DNA is TGTGCCAGCAGTTTATCGCAGGGCACTGAAGCTTTCTTT.

The gene calls are TRBV5-1 and TRBJ2-5; D possibly corresponds to TRBD2 (6 bases). Looked up from germline, CDR1 is SGHRS and CDR2 is YFSETQ. The CDR3 is 15 residues long. V was trimmed by 0 bases and J by 4 bases, leaving 13 bases between them. The chain's CDR3 is CASSLAGLEGETQYF. The DNA of the CDR3 is TGCGCCAGCAGCTTGGCGGGGTTGGAGGGAGAGACCCAGTACTTC. The full variable domain, with the rest looked up from reference TRBV5-1 and TRBJ2-5, is KAGVTQTPRYLIKTRGQQVTLSCSPISGHRSVSWYQQTPGQGLQFLFEYFSETQRNKGNFPGRFSGRQFSNSRSEMNVSTLELGDSALYLCASSLAGLEGETQYFGPGTRLLVL.

The CDR3 protein is CASREGGTDTQYF. The CDR3, as DNA: TGTGCCAGCAGGGAGGGGGGCACAGATACGCAGTATTTT. The chain links TRBV28 to TRBJ2-3, with D perhaps TRBD1 or TRBD2 (6 bases each). The CDR3 is 13 residues long. Germline assignment: CDR1 MDHEN and CDR2 SYDVKM. Trimming pared 6 bases from V and 1 base from J, leaving 8 bases between.

The chain links TRBV6-5 to TRBJ2-1; 10 bases match TRBD2. V was pared by 4 bases and J by 7 bases, with 10 bases of the junction left unmatched. The germline V gene encodes CDR1 MNHEY and CDR2 SVGAGI. The CDR3 length is 16 residues. The CDR3 DNA sequence: TGTGCCAGCAGTTCCACAGCGGGAGGGCCCCAGAATGAGCAGTTCTTC. It specifies CASSSTAGGPQNEQFF.

The J gene is TRBJ1-5, the V gene TRBV15; unclear D gene. Trimming stripped 1 base from V and 0 bases from J, with 13 bases between. The CDR3 has 17 residues. Germline V gives CDR1 LNHNV, CDR2 YYDKDF (reference sequence). CDR3 nucleotides: TGTGCCACCAGCAGAGTGATGAGTGGGAATAGCAATCAGCCCCAGCATTTT. It yields the protein CATSRVMSGNSNQPQHF. The full variable domain, with the rest looked up from reference TRBV15 and TRBJ1-5, is DAMVIQNPRYQVTQFGKPVTLSCSQTLNHNVMYWYQQKSSQAPKLLFHYYDKDFNNEADTPDNFQSRRPNTSFCFLDIRSPGLGDTAMYLCATSRVMSGNSNQPQHFGDGTRLSIL.

The CDR3 is CASSLAVIRGYTF. CDR3 sequence (DNA): TGTGCCAGCAGTTTGGCCGTTATTCGTGGCTACACCTTC. The rearrangement links TRBV28 to TRBJ1-2; no clear D gene. CDR3 length equals 13 residues. Germline V gene sequence: CDR1 MDHEN, CDR2 SYDVKM. V lost 3 bases and J 7 bases, leaving 12 bases between the germline ends.

CDR3 protein: CASSLMRQETQYF. The CDR3 DNA follows: TGTGCCAGCAGCCTAATGAGGCAAGAGACCCAGTACTTC. The genes are TRBV11-2 and TRBJ2-5, with D hard to call. The CDR3 has 13 residues. V gave up 5 bases and J gave up 2 bases, with 9 bases separating them. Germline V gene lookup returns CDR1 SGHAT and CDR2 FQNNGV.

With respect to this clone: The sample contains more than one DNA sequence encoding this CDR3. The V gene is TRBV7-9, the J gene TRBJ2-1; D gene uncertain. Germline assignment: CDR1 SEHNR and CDR2 FQNEAQ (reference sequence). This CDR3 spans 11 amino acids. With 6 bases removed from V and 10 bases from J, the gap between germline ends came to 10 bases. This CDR3 is CASSRVDEQFF. DNA for the CDR3: TGTGCCAGCAGTCGTGTCGACGAGCAGTTCTTC.

V gene TRBV15 combines with J gene TRBJ2-3; D is ambiguous. Germline V gives CDR1 LNHNV, CDR2 YYDKDF (reference sequence). V lost 1 base to trimming and J lost 2 bases, with 13 bases between them. This CDR3 region has 16 residues. The CDR3 sequence is CATSRGGPALTDTQYF. In nucleotides, the CDR3 is TGTGCCACCAGCAGAGGTGGACCAGCACTCACAGATACGCAGTATTTT.

This chain links TRBV27 with TRBJ1-5; D not certain. Deletions cut 4 bases from V and 0 bases from J, with 13 bases between. The length of the CDR3 is 16 residues. Germline V CDR1 and CDR2: MNHEY, SMNVEV (reference sequence). CDR3 in amino acids: CASSSLSLHSNQPQHF. The DNA for the CDR3 is TGTGCCAGCAGTTCTTTGAGCCTTCATAGCAATCAGCCCCAGCATTTT.

Only a few counts were recorded for this clone. V is TRBV28 and J is TRBJ2-7, with D possibly TRBD1 on 5 matching bases. The CDR3 loop spans 13 amino acids. Between the trimmed V and J ends, which lost 7 bases and 3 bases, there was a span of 13 bases. Germline lookup yields CDR1 MDHEN and CDR2 SYDVKM. As DNA, the CDR3 is TGTGCCAGCACTCGACGAACAGGCTACGAGCAGTACTTC. Amino acid sequence: CASTRRTGYEQYF.

The sample holds one count of this clone. This rearrangement joins TRBV5-4 to TRBJ2-5; 7 positions match TRBD2. The CDR3 extends over 13 amino acids. Trimming cost V 3 bases and J 6 bases; bases outside gene matches: 5. Germline loops: CDR1 SGHNT, CDR2 YYREEE (reference sequence). The CDR3 loop reads CASSSAGVKTQYF. As DNA, the CDR3 is TGTGCCAGCAGCTCCGCGGGGGTCAAGACCCAGTACTTC.

This clone was detected only once. The chain combines TRBV30 with TRBJ1-2, with 10 bases fitting TRBD1. The CDR3 is made up of 15 amino acids. CDR1 is GTSNPN, CDR2 SVGIG, per germline (reference sequence). The V segment lost 3 bases and the J segment 4 bases; nucleotides outside the gene matches: 8. As DNA, the CDR3 is TGTGCCTGGAGCCTTCCGGGACAGGGGCTCTATGGCTACACCTTC. Protein: CAWSLPGQGLYGYTF.

A remark on this clone: Distinct nucleotide sequences in the sample also encode this CDR3. The chain joins TRBV19 to TRBJ1-1; TRBD1 matches 9 bases. CDR3 length: 14 residues. V lost 4 bases to trimming and J lost 1 base; unmatched junction nucleotides: 1. From germline, CDR1 is LNHDA and CDR2 SQIVND (reference sequence). CDR3 sequence: CASSTGQGNTEAFF. The CDR3 coding sequence is TGTGCCAGTAGTACGGGACAGGGGAACACTGAAGCTTTCTTT. The variable domain in full, with the rest retrieved from reference TRBV19 and TRBJ1-1, is DGGITQSPKYLFRKEGQNVTLSCEQNLNHDAMYWYRQDPGQGLRLIYYSQIVNDFQKGDIAEGYSVSREKKESFPLTVTSAQKNPTAFYLCASSTGQGNTEAFFGQGTRLTVV.

The chain employs TRBV6-6 and TRBJ2-1; 13 bases fit TRBD2. Germline assignment: CDR1 MNHNY and CDR2 SVGAGI (reference sequence). This CDR3 contains 16 residues. J was trimmed by 2 bases and V by 6 bases; bases with no gene match: 4. The CDR3 loop is CASSPTSGRAYNEQFF. CDR3 sequence (DNA): TGTGCCAGCAGCCCCACTAGCGGGAGGGCCTACAATGAGCAGTTCTTC.

The chain employs TRBV2 and TRBJ2-1; D is perhaps TRBD1 or TRBD2 (5 bases each). CDR3 length: 16 amino acids. The ends were cut back, 4 bases at V and 8 bases at J, with 21 bases in the middle. From germline, CDR1 is SNHLY and CDR2 FYNNEI. The CDR3 loop is CASSGPSGTRFDEQFF. The CDR3 coding sequence is TGTGCCAGCAGTGGCCCATCCGGGACCCGTTTTGATGAGCAGTTCTTC. The whole variable domain, filled in from reference TRBV2 and TRBJ2-1, reads EPEVTQTPSHQVTQMGQEVILRCVPISNHLYFYWYRQILGQKVEFLVSFYNNEISEKSEIFDDQFSVERPDGSNFTLKIRSTKLEDSAMYFCASSGPSGTRFDEQFFGPGTRLTVL.

This clone came up once. V gene TRBV5-6 combines with J gene TRBJ1-4; D not resolved. The CDR3 totals 14 residues. Trimming shortened V by 0 bases and J by 5 bases, and 8 bases separated the two germline ends. Germline V gene sequence: CDR1 SGHDT, CDR2 YYEEEE. The CDR3, as DNA: TGTGCCAGCAGCTTGGGGAGGACGAATGAAAAACTGTTTTTT. Amino acids: CASSLGRTNEKLFF.